This T cell receptor beta chain was sequenced for a study of blood T cell repertoires in COVID-19. Turning to the study itself: Italy, Spain and the United States were the sources of the convalescent and acute COVID-19 samples. Sample material is recorded as cDNA or gDNA derived from T cells, B-cell-depleted T cells, or PBMCs.

As originally analysed: Counts of nucleated cells, estimated from reference gene primer amplification, were obtained. The table came from immunoSEQ multiplex PCR; TCRdb's copy has only in-frame clones and leaves some out. Clonal size and the V and J genes are those of that table, whereas D and trimming came from the DNA. The sample lists about 270,000 clones, around 86% occurring once. The junction had 2 bases not matched to a gene; V was cut back by 6 bases and J by 2 bases. The CDR3 loop spans 13 amino acids. In germline, CDR1 is MNHEY, CDR2 SVGAGI. Sequenced input: peripheral blood. The V call is TRBV6-5, the J call TRBJ2-7, with 9 bases that match TRBD2. The TCR was taken from a man in his forties who had recovered from COVID-19. As DNA, the CDR3 is TGTGCCAGCAGCCGCGGGGGGGCCTACGAGCAGTACTTC. Translation: CASSRGGAYEQYF.